Sequencing of this T cell receptor beta chain was carried out in a study of blood T cells in healthy people across ages. General study results and limits: Strong correlation was found linking TCR beta diversity to naive T cell percentage.

The CDR3 sequence is 13 residues long. Germline values: CDR1 SEHNR, CDR2 FQNEAQ (reference sequence). Trimming cost V 4 bases and J 7 bases, with 8 bases left between them. Primed by a sample-barcoded 5' primer and a J-beta primer mix, a second PCR proceeded for about 6 to 12 cycles. From the 5' RACE reads, TCRdb called clonotypes with MiXCR, one entry per CDR3 protein. The sample carries some 920,000 distinct CDR3 sequences, just over 50% recorded once. This clonotype was counted once. Its matching antigen is unknown. The chain combines TRBV7-9 with TRBJ1-6; D call uncertain. This TCR was sampled from a woman aged 55-69 years in good health. Sequences were obtained from blood. The CDR3 here is CASSYNQNSPLHF. CDR3 nucleotide sequence: TGTGCCAGCAGCTACAATCAGAATTCACCCCTCCACTTT. Full variable domain (outside the CDR3, taken from reference TRBV7-9 and TRBJ1-6): DTGVSQNPRHKITKRGQNVTFRCDPISEHNRLYWYRQTLGQGPEFLTYFQNEAQLEKSRLLSDRFSAERPKGSFSTLEIQRTEQGDSAMYLCASSYNQNSPLHFGNGTRLTVT.